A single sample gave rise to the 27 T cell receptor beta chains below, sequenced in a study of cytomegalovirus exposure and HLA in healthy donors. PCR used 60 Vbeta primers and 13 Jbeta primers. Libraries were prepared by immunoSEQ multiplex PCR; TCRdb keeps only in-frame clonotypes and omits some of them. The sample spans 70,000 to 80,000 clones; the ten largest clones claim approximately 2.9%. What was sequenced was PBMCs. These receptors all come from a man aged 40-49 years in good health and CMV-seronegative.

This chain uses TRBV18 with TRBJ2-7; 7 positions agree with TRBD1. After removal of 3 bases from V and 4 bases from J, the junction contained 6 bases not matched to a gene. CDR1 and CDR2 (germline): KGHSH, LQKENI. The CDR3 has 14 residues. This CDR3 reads CASSPQGEGYEQYF. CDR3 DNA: TGTGCCAGCTCACCGCAGGGGGAAGGTTACGAGCAGTACTTC.

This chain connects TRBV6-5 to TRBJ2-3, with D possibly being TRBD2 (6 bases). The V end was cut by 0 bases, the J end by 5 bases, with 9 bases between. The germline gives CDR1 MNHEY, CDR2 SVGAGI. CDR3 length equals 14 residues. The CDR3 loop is CASSYSEGRDTQYF. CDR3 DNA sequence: TGTGCCAGCAGTTACTCGGAGGGGAGAGATACGCAGTATTTT.

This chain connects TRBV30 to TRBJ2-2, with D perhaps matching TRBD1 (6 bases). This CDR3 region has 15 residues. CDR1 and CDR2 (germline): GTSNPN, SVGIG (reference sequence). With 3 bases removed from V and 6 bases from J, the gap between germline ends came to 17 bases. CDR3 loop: CAWRVAGARAGELFF. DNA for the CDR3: TGTGCCTGGAGAGTCGCAGGGGCCCGGGCCGGGGAGCTGTTTTTT.

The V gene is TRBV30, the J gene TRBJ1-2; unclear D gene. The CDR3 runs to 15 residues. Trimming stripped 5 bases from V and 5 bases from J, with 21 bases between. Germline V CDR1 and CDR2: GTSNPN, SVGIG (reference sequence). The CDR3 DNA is TGTGCCTGGTCACGGACCCCTTCACGCGGGTATGGCTACACCTTC. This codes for CAWSRTPSRGYGYTF. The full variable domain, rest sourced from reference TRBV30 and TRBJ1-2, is SQTIHQWPATLVQPVGSPLSLECTVEGTSNPNLYWYRQAAGRGLQLLFYSVGIGQISSEVPQNLSASRPQDRQFILSSKKLLLSDSGFYLCAWSRTPSRGYGYTFGSGTRLTVV.

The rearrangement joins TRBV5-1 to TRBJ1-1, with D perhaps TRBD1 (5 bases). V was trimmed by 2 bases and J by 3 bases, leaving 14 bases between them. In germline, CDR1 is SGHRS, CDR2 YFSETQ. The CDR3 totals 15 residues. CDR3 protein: CASSLQTARYTEAFF. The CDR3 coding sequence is TGCGCCAGCAGCTTACAGACAGCGCGATACACTGAAGCTTTCTTT.

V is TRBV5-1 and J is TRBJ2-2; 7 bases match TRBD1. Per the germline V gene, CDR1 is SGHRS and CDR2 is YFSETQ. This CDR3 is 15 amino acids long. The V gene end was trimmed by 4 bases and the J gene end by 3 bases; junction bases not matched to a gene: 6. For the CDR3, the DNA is TGCGCCAGCAGCCAGAGACAGGGAGACACCGGGGAGCTGTTTTTT. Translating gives CASSQRQGDTGELFF.

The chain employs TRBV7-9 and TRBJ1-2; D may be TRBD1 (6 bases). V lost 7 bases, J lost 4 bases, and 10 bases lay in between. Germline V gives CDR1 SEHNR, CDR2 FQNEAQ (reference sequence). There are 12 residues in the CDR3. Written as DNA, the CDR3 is TGTGCCAGCACCACAGGGCTCTATGGCTACACCTTC. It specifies CASTTGLYGYTF.

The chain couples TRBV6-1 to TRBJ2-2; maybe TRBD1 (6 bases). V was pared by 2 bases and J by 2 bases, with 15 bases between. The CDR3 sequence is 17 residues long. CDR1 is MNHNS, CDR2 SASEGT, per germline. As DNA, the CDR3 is TGTGCCAGCAGTGAATTTGGGCGGACAGCTAACACCGGGGAGCTGTTTTTT. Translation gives CASSEFGRTANTGELFF.

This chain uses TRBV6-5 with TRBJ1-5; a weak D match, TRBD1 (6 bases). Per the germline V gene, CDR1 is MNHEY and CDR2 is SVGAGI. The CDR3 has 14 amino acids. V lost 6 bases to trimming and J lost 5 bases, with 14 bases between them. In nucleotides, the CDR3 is TGTGCCAGCAGCCTAAGGGGGAGAGATCAGCCCCAGCATTTT. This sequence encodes CASSLRGRDQPQHF.

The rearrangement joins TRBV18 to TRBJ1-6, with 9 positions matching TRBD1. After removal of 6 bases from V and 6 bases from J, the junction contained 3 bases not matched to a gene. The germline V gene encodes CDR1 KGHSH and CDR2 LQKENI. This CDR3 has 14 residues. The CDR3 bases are TGTGCCAGCTCGGACAGGGGAACTAATTCACCCCTCCACTTT. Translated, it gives CASSDRGTNSPLHF.

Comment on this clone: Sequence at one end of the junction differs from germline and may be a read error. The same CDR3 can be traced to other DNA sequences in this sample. The chain's CDR3 is CASSLSPGQVYGYTF. Written as DNA, the CDR3 is TGCGCCAGCAGCTTATCTCCGGGACAGGTCTATGGCTACACCTTC. The rearrangement uses TRBV7-9 and TRBJ1-2; 8 positions match TRBD1. Germline V CDR1 and CDR2: SEHNR, FQNEAQ (reference sequence). The CDR3 contains 15 residues.

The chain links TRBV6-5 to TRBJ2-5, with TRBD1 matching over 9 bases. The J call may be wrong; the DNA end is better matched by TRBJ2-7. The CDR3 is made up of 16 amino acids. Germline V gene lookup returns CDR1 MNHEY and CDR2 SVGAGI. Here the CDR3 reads CASSYSKVGQGYEQYF. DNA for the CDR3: TGTGCCAGCAGTTACTCGAAGGTGGGACAGGGCTACGAGCAGTACTTC.

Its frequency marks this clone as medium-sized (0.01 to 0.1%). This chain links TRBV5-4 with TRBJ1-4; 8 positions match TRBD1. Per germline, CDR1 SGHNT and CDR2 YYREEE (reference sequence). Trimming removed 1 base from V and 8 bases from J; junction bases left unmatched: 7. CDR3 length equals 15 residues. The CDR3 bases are TGTGCCAGCAGCTTGACAGGGGGAAGGGGCGAAAAACTGTTTTTT. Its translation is CASSLTGGRGEKLFF.

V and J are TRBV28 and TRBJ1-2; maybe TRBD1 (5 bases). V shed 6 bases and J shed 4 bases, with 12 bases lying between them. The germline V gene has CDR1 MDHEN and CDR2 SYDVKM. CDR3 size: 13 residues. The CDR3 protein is CASSVLDSYGYTF. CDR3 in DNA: TGTGCCAGCAGCGTCCTTGACAGCTATGGCTACACCTTC.

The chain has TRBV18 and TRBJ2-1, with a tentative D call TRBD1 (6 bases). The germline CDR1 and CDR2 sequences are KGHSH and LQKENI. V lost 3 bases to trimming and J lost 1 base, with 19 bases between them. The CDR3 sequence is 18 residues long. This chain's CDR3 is CASSPKNLIGQSYNEQFF. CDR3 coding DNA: TGTGCCAGCTCACCCAAGAATTTAATAGGACAGTCCTACAATGAGCAGTTCTTC.

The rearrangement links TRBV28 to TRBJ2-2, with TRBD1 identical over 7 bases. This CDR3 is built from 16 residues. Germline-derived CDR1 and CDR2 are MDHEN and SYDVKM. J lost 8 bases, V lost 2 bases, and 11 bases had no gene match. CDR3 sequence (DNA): TGTGCCAGCAGTTTAGATCAAGGGGGCGCCGGGGGGGAGCTGTTTTTT. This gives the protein CASSLDQGGAGGELFF.

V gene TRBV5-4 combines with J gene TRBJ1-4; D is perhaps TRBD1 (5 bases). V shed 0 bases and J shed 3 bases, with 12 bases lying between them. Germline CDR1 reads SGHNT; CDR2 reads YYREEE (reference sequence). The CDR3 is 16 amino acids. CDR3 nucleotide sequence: TGTGCCAGCAGCTTGGTATTTCAGGGCTCTAATGAAAAACTGTTTTTT. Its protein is CASSLVFQGSNEKLFF.

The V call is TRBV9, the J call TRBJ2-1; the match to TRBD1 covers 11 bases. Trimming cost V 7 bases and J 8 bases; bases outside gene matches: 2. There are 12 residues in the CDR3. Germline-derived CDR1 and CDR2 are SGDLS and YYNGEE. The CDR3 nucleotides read TGTGCCAGCGGACAGGGGGCCTATGAGCAGTTCTTC. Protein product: CASGQGAYEQFF.

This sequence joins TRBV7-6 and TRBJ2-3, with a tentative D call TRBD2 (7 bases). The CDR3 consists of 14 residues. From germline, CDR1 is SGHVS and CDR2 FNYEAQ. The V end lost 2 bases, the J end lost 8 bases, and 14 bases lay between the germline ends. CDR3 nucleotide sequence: TGTGCCAGCAGCTTAACTAGCGAGGGGGGTACGCAGTATTTT. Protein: CASSLTSEGGTQYF.

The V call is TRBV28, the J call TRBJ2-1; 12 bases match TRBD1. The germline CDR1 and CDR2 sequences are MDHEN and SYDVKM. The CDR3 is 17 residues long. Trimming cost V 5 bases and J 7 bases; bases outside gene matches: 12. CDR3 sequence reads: CASSLLQGGQGANEQFF. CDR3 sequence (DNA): TGTGCCAGCAGTCTACTCCAGGGGGGACAGGGGGCAAATGAGCAGTTCTTC.

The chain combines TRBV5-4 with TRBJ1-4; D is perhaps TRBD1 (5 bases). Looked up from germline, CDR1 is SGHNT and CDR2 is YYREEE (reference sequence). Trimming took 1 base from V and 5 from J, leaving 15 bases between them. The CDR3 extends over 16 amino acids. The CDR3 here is CASSLRPREGNEKLFF. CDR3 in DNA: TGTGCCAGCAGCTTGCGGCCGAGGGAGGGGAATGAAAAACTGTTTTTT. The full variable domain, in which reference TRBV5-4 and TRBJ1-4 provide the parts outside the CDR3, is ETGVTQSPTHLIKTRGQQVTLRCSSQSGHNTVSWYQQALGQGPQFIFQYYREEENGRGNFPPRFSGLQFPNYSSELNVNALELDDSALYLCASSLRPREGNEKLFFGSGTQLSVL.

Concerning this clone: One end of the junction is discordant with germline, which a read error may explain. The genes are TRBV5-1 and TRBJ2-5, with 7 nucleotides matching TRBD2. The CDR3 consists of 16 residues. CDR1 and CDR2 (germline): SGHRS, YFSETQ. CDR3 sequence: CASSAGTGGYQETQYF. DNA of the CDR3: TGCGCCAGCAGCGCAGGAACGGGGGGTTACCAGGAGACCCAGTACTTC.

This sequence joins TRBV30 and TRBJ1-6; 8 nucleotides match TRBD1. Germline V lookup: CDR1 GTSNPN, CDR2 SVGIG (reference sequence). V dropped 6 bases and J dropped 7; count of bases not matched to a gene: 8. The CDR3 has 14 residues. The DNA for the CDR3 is TGTGCCTGCCGGACAGGGTTGAAGAATTCACCCCTCCACTTT. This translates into CACRTGLKNSPLHF.

The CDR3 DNA reads TGCGCCAGCAGCCCCGGACAGGGGGCTTCCTACGAGCAGTACTTC. Its protein is CASSPGQGASYEQYF. The chain uses TRBV5-1 and TRBJ2-7; 11 bases line up with TRBD1. Per the germline V gene, CDR1 is SGHRS and CDR2 is YFSETQ. The CDR3 covers 15 residues. Trimming at V came to 4 bases and at J to 1 base, leaving 4 bases not matched to a gene.

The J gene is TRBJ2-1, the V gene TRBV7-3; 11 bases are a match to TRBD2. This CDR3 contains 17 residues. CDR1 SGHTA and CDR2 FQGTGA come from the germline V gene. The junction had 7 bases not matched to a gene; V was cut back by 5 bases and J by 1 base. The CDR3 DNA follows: TGTGCCAGCAGCCCAACCTTAGCGGGGGGGTCCTACAATGAGCAGTTCTTC. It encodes CASSPTLAGGSYNEQFF. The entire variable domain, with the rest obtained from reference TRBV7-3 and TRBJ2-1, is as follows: GAGVSQTPSNKVTEKGKYVELRCDPISGHTALYWYRQSLGQGPEFLIYFQGTGAADDSGLPNDRFFAVRPEGSVSTLKIQRTERGDSAVYLCASSPTLAGGSYNEQFFGPGTRLTVL.

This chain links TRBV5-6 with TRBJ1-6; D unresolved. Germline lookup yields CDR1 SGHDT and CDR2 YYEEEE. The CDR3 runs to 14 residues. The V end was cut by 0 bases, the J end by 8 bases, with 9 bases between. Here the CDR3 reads CASSLVRGYSPLHF. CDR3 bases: TGTGCCAGCAGCTTGGTCAGAGGTTATTCACCCCTCCACTTT. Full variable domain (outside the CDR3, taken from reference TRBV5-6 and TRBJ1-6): DAGVTQSPTHLIKTRGQQVTLRCSPKSGHDTVSWYQQALGQGPQFIFQYYEEEERQRGNFPDRFSGHQFPNYSSELNVNALLLGDSALYLCASSLVRGYSPLHFGNGTRLTVT.

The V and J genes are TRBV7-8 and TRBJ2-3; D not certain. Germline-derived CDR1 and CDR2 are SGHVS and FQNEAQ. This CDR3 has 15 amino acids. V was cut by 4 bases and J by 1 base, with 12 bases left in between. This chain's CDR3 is CASSSGLLGTDTQYF. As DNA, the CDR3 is TGTGCCAGCAGCTCAGGCCTGTTGGGCACAGATACGCAGTATTTT. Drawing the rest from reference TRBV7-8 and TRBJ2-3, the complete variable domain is GAGVSQSPRYKVAKRGQDVALRCDPISGHVSLFWYQQALGQGPEFLTYFQNEAQLDKSGLPSDRFFAERPEGSVSTLKIQRTQQEDSAVYLCASSSGLLGTDTQYFGPGTRLTVL.